These 17 T cell receptor beta chains came from one sample sequenced in a study of CD8+ T cells in alopecia areata. Treatment here: oral pan-JAK inhibitor, 5-10 mg twice daily. Reverse transcribed after extraction, RNA yielded cDNA as the sequencing template. The repertoire was sequenced with immunoSEQ multiplex PCR; TCRdb's copy has only in-frame clones and lacks some. The sample comprises 150,000 to 250,000 clones, 55% to 70% of which are singletons, and approximately 3.3% rests with the top ten. The sample was CD4+ T cells sorted from blood, taken at week 4, from a patient treated with tofacitinib. The receptors come from a human donor with alopecia areata.

The chain combines TRBV25-1 with TRBJ2-7, with unresolved D. The length of the CDR3 is 12 residues. CDR1 and CDR2 from the germline V gene are MGHDK and SYGVNS. CDR3 region: CGTSVTPYEQYF. The CDR3 coding sequence is TGTGGGACCAGCGTAACCCCCTACGAGCAGTACTTC.

This chain connects TRBV5-4 to TRBJ2-3; 9 bases agree with TRBD1. V was pared by 4 bases and J by 7 bases, with 7 bases of the junction left unmatched. Germline assignment: CDR1 SGHNT and CDR2 YYREEE (reference sequence). The CDR3 runs to 14 residues. In nucleotides, the CDR3 is TGTGCCAGCAGCCTCGGACAGGGGACGAATACGCAGTATTTT. It translates to CASSLGQGTNTQYF.

This clone was counted a few times. This chain joins TRBV6-6 and TRBJ2-1; D is uncertain. The germline gives CDR1 MNHNY, CDR2 SVGAGI (reference sequence). This CDR3 comprises 16 residues. V was pared by 5 bases and J by 0 bases, with 14 bases between. The CDR3 is CASSPSRFASYNEQFF. The CDR3 DNA reads as TGTGCCAGCAGTCCCTCGCGGTTTGCCTCCTACAATGAGCAGTTCTTC.

The chain has TRBV7-2 and TRBJ1-4, with D perhaps TRBD1 (5 bases). The germline V and J ends were trimmed by 4 bases and 4 bases, with 19 bases remaining between them. Germline V lookup: CDR1 SGHTA, CDR2 FQGNSA. The CDR3 length is 17 residues. CDR3 sequence: CASSSRPQGLSNEKLFF. The CDR3 DNA reads TGTGCCAGCAGCTCCAGACCGCAGGGTCTTAGTAATGAAAAACTGTTTTTT.

CDR3 region: CASRPPRDAGEKLFF. For the CDR3, the DNA is TGTGCCAGCAGGCCCCCCCGGGACGCAGGTGAAAAACTGTTTTTT. The chain employs TRBV25-1 and TRBJ1-4; D is possibly TRBD1 (5 bases). The CDR3 totals 15 residues. Germline V CDR1 and CDR2: MGHDK, SYGVNS. V gave up 6 bases and J gave up 7 bases, with 18 bases separating them. Using reference TRBV25-1 and TRBJ1-4 for the parts outside the CDR3, the full variable domain is EADIYQTPRYLVIGTGKKITLECSQTMGHDKMYWYQQDPGMELHLIHYSYGVNSTEKGDLSSESTVSRIRTEHFPLTLESARPSHTSQYLCASRPPRDAGEKLFFGSGTQLSVL.

This chain uses TRBV6-5 with TRBJ2-7; TRBD1 aligns across 7 bases. V lost 8 bases to trimming and J lost 2 bases; unmatched junction nucleotides: 12. Germline lookup yields CDR1 MNHEY and CDR2 SVGAGI. This CDR3 spans 15 amino acids. The CDR3 is CASRSHRGATYEQYF. For the CDR3, the DNA is TGTGCCAGCCGGTCTCACAGGGGCGCCACCTACGAGCAGTACTTC.

The sample holds a few counts of this clone. V and J are TRBV30 and TRBJ2-7; D is unresolved. This CDR3 has 11 residues. Germline V gene data show CDR1 as GTSNPN and CDR2 as SVGIG (reference sequence). V was cut by 1 base and J by 4 bases, with 5 bases left in between. The CDR3 loop reads CAWSDTYEQYF. DNA of the CDR3: TGTGCCTGGAGTGACACTTACGAGCAGTACTTC.

The genes are TRBV30 and TRBJ2-2; TRBD1 aligns across 7 bases. Trimming took 2 bases from V and 5 from J; bases not matched to a gene: 2. The CDR3 totals 13 residues. Per the germline V gene, CDR1 is GTSNPN and CDR2 is SVGIG (reference sequence). CDR3 loop: CAWSTGVTGELFF. The CDR3, as DNA: TGTGCCTGGAGTACAGGGGTAACCGGGGAGCTGTTTTTT.

The chain employs TRBV27 and TRBJ2-6; 9 bases align to TRBD2. This CDR3 has 16 amino acids. Germline CDR1 MNHEY, CDR2 SMNVEV (reference sequence). J lost 0 bases, V lost 7 bases, and 4 bases had no gene match. CDR3 in amino acids: CASNPRGGSGANVLTF. For the CDR3, the DNA is TGTGCCAGCAACCCGCGGGGGGGCTCTGGGGCCAACGTCCTGACTTTC.

The rearrangement uses TRBV5-1 and TRBJ2-3; the match to TRBD1 covers 7 bases. The length of the CDR3 is 14 residues. The J segment lost 6 bases and the V segment lost 4 bases, leaving 8 bases of the junction unmatched. CDR1 SGHRS and CDR2 YFSETQ come from the germline V gene. The CDR3 sequence is CASSGTVSPDTQYF. DNA for the CDR3: TGCGCCAGCAGCGGGACAGTTTCCCCGGATACGCAGTATTTT.

The genes are TRBV12-5 and TRBJ2-7, with 11 nucleotides matching TRBD2. The CDR3 contains 17 residues. J lost 7 bases, V lost 0 bases, and 11 bases had no gene match. Germline CDR1 is LGHNT and CDR2 is FRNRAP. CDR3 DNA sequence: TGTGCTAGTGGTTTGGTAGGTCTAGCGGGGGGCAGTGGAGAGCAGTACTTC. This translates into CASGLVGLAGGSGEQYF. The complete variable domain, with remaining parts taken from reference TRBV12-5 and TRBJ2-7, reads DARVTQTPRHKVTEMGQEVTMRCQPILGHNTVFWYRQTMMQGLELLAYFRNRAPLDDSGMPKDRFSAEMPDATLATLKIQPSEPRDSAVYFCASGLVGLAGGSGEQYFGPGTRLTVT.

The chain uses TRBV30 and TRBJ1-2; 7 nucleotides align to TRBD1. Germline-derived CDR1 and CDR2 are GTSNPN and SVGIG (reference sequence). V was pared by 0 bases and J by 8 bases, with 6 bases of the junction left unmatched. The CDR3 extends over 13 amino acids. CDR3 amino acids: CAWSVKGAQGYTF. Here the CDR3 DNA reads TGTGCCTGGAGTGTAAAGGGGGCGCAGGGCTACACCTTC. Based on the CDR3 plus reference TRBV30 and TRBJ1-2, the full variable domain is SQTIHQWPATLVQPVGSPLSLECTVEGTSNPNLYWYRQAAGRGLQLLFYSVGIGQISSEVPQNLSASRPQDRQFILSSKKLLLSDSGFYLCAWSVKGAQGYTFGSGTRLTVV.

There are a few counts of this clone. The CDR3: CASSLSGGSYNEQFF. The CDR3 region has the DNA TGTGCCAGCAGCTTAAGCGGGGGGTCCTACAATGAGCAGTTCTTC. The chain combines TRBV7-3 with TRBJ2-1, with 8 bases identical to TRBD2. Trimming cost V 1 base and J 1 base; bases outside gene matches: 0. The CDR3 runs to 15 residues. CDR1 and CDR2 from the germline V gene are SGHTA and FQGTGA.

The chain links TRBV30 to TRBJ2-2, with D possibly being TRBD1 (7 bases). The V gene's germline CDR1 is GTSNPN and CDR2 SVGIG (reference sequence). The V end was cut by 3 bases, the J end by 1 base, with 12 bases between. This CDR3 comprises 15 residues. Here the CDR3 reads CAWREGQKNTGELFF. In DNA form, the CDR3 reads TGTGCCTGGAGGGAGGGACAGAAGAACACCGGGGAGCTGTTTTTT.

The chain is built from TRBV4-3 and TRBJ1-1; TRBD1 is a possible D gene (5 bases). Trimming removed 4 bases from V and 0 bases from J, with 12 bases in between. CDR1 and CDR2 (germline): LGHNA, YSLEER. The CDR3 sequence is 15 residues long. The CDR3: CASSLHRHLNTEAFF. CDR3 sequence (DNA): TGCGCCAGCAGCCTCCACAGGCATCTGAACACTGAAGCTTTCTTT.

V and J are TRBV7-9 and TRBJ2-3; D possibly corresponds to TRBD1 (6 bases). V was clipped by 1 base and J by 2 bases, with 10 bases between them. Germline-derived CDR1 and CDR2 are SEHNR and FQNEAQ (reference sequence). The CDR3 length is 15 residues. CDR3 region: CASSLGGGVTDTQYF. The CDR3, as DNA: TGTGCCAGCAGCTTAGGTGGGGGCGTCACAGATACGCAGTATTTT.

The chain carries TRBV4-1 and TRBJ2-5; maybe TRBD2 (6 bases). Germline V gives CDR1 MGHRA, CDR2 YSYEKL. The CDR3 covers 15 residues. The ends were cut back, 1 base at V and 0 bases at J, with 9 bases in the middle. The CDR3: CASSQGGRYQETQYF. The CDR3 DNA sequence: TGCGCCAGCAGCCAAGGAGGGAGGTACCAAGAGACCCAGTACTTC.